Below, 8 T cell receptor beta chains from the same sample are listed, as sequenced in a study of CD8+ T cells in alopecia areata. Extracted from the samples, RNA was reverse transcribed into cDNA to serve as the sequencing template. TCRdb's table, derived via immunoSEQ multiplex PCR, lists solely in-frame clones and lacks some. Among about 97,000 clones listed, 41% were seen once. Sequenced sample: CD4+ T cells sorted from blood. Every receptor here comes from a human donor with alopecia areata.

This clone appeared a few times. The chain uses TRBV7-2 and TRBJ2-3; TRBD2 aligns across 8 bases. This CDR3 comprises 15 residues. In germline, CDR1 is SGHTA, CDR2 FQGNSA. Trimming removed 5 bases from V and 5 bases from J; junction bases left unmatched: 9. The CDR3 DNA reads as TGTGCCAGCAGCCCCCGCGCGGGAGGTCAAGATACGCAGTATTTT. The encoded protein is CASSPRAGGQDTQYF.

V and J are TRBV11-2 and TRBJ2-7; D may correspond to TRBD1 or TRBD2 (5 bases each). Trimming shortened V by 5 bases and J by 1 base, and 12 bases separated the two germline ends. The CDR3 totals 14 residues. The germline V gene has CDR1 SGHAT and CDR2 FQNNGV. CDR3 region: CASSRGRESYEQYF. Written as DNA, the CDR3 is TGTGCCAGCAGCCGGGGCCGGGAATCCTACGAGCAGTACTTC.

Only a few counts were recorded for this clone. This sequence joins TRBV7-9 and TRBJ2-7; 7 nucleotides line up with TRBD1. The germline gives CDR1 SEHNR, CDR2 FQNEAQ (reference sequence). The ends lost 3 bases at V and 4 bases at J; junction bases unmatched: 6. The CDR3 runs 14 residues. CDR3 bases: TGTGCCAGCAGCTTCGACAGGGAACATTACGAGCAGTACTTC. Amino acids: CASSFDREHYEQYF.

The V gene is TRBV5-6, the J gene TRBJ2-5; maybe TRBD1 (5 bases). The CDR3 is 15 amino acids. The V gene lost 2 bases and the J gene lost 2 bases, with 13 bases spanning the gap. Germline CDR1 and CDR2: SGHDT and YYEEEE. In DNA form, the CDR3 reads TGTGCCAGCAGCTTTTTCCAGGGTGTTCAAGAGACCCAGTACTTC. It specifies CASSFFQGVQETQYF.

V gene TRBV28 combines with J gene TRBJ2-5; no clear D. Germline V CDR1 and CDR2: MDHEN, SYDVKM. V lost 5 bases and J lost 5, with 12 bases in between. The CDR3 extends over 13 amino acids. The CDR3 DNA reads TGTGCCAGCAGTGTGACCCTGCCGGAGACCCAGTACTTC. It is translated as CASSVTLPETQYF.

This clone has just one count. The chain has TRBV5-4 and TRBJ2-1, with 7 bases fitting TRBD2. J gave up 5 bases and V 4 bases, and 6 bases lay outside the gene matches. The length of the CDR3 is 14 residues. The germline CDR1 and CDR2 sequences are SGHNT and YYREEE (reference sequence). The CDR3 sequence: CASSPQTSNNEQFF. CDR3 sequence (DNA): TGTGCCAGCAGCCCGCAGACTAGCAACAATGAGCAGTTCTTC.

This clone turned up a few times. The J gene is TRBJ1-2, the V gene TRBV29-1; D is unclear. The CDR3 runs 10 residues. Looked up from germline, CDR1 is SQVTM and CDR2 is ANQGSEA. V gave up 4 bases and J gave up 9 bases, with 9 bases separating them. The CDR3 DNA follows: TGCAGCGTTGGGGAGCAGCGCTACACCTTC. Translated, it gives CSVGEQRYTF.

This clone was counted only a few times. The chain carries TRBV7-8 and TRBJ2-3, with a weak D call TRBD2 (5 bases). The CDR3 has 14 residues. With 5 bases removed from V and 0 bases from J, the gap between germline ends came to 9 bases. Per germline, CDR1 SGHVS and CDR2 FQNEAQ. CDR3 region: CASSGGTSTDTQYF. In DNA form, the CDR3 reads TGTGCCAGCAGCGGAGGTACTAGCACAGATACGCAGTATTTT.